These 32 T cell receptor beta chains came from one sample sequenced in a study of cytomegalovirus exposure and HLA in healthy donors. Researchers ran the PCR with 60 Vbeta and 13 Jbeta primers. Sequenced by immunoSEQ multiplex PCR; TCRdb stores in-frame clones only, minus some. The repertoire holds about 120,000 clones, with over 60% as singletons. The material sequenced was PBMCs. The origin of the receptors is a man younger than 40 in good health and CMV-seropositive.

The DNA of the CDR3 is TGTGCCATCAGTTCCTCGGAGGGGCTAGCGGGAGTTCGGTTCTTC. It is translated as CAISSSEGLAGVRFF. This chain uses TRBV10-3 with TRBJ2-1, with 10 bases identical to TRBD2. Germline CDR1 ENHRY, CDR2 SYGVKD. This CDR3 has 15 amino acids. V was pared by 5 bases and J by 15 bases, with 16 bases of the junction left unmatched.

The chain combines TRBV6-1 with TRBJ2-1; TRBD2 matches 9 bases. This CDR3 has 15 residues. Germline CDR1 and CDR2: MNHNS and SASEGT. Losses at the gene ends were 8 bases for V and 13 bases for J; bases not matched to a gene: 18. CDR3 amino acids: CASGLFGASGTSQFF. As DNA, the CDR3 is TGTGCCAGCGGACTCTTCGGGGCTAGCGGGACCTCCCAGTTCTTC.

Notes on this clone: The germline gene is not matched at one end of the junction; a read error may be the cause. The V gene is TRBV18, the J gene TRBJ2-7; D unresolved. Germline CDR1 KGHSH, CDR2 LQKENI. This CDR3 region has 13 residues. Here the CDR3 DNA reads TGTGCCAGCTCGCCACACCGGTCCTACGAGCAGTACTTC. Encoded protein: CASSPHRSYEQYF. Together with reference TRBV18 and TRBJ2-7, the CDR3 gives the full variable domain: NAGVMQNPRHLVRRRGQEARLRCSPMKGHSHVYWYRQLPEEGLKFMVYLQKENIIDESGMPKERFSAEFPKEGPSILRIQQVVRGDSAAYFCASSPHRSYEQYFGPGTRLTVT.

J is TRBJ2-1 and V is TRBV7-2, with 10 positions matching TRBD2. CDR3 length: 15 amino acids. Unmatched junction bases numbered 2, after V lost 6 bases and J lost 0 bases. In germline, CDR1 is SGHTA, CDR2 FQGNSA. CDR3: CASSPSGSSYNEQFF. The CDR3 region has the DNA TGTGCCAGCAGTCCTAGCGGGAGCTCCTACAATGAGCAGTTCTTC. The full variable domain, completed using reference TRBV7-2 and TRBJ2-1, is GAGVSQSPSNKVTEKGKDVELRCDPISGHTALYWYRQSLGQGLEFLIYFQGNSAPDKSGLPSDRFSAERTGGSVSTLTIQRTQQEDSAVYLCASSPSGSSYNEQFFGPGTRLTVL.

The CDR3 coding sequence is TGTGCCAGCAGCTCAGGACTAGCCTCCAGGGAGACCCAGTACTTC. The encoded protein is CASSSGLASRETQYF. The chain combines TRBV7-8 with TRBJ2-5; 8 nucleotides line up with TRBD2. The ends lost 4 bases at V and 5 bases at J; junction bases unmatched: 9. Germline loops: CDR1 SGHVS, CDR2 FQNEAQ. The CDR3 covers 15 residues.

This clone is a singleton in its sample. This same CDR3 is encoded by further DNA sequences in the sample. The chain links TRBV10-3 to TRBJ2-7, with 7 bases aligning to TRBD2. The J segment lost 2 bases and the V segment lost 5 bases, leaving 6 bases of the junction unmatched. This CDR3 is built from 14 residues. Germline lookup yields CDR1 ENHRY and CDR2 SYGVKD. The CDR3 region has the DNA TGTGCCATCAGTCAAAGCGGGGCGGCCTACGAGCAGTACTTC. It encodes CAISQSGAAYEQYF.

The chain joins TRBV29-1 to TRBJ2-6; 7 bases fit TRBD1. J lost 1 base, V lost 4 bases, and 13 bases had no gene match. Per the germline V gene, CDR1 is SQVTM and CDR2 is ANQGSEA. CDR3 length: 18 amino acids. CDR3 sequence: CSVVGLQGKRSGANVLTF. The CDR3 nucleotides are TGCAGCGTTGTGGGGCTACAGGGGAAACGATCTGGGGCCAACGTCCTGACTTTC. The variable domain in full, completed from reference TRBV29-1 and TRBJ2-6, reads SAVISQKPSRDICQRGTSLTIQCQVDSQVTMMFWYRQQPGQSLTLIATANQGSEATYESGFVIDKFPISRPNLTFSTLTVSNMSPEDSSIYLCSVVGLQGKRSGANVLTFGAGSRLTVL.

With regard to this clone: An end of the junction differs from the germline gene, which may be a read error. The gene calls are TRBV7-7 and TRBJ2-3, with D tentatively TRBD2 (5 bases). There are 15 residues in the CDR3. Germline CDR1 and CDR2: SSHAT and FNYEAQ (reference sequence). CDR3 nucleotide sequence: TGTGCTAGCAGCTTATACGCTAGCACCCCAGATACGCAGTATTTT. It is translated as CASSLYASTPDTQYF.

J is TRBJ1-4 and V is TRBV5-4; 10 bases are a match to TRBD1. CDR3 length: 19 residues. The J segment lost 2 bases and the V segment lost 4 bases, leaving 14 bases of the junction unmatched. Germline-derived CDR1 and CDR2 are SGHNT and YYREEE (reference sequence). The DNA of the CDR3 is TGTGCCAGCAGCCTGGCCCGGACAGGGGGTCATCCGACTAATGAAAAACTGTTTTTT. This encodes CASSLARTGGHPTNEKLFF.

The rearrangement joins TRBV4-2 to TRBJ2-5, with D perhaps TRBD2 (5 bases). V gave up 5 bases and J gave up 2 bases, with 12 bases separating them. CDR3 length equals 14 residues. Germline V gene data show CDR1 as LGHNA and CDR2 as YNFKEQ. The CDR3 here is CASSFRPGQETQYF. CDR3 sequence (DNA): TGTGCCAGCAGCTTTCGACCGGGGCAAGAGACCCAGTACTTC.

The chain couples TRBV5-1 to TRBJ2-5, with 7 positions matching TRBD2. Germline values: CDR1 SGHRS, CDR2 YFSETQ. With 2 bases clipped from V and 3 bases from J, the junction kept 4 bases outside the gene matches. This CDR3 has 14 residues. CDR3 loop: CASSLLGGEETQYF. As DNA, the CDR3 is TGCGCCAGCAGCTTATTGGGGGGGGAAGAGACCCAGTACTTC.

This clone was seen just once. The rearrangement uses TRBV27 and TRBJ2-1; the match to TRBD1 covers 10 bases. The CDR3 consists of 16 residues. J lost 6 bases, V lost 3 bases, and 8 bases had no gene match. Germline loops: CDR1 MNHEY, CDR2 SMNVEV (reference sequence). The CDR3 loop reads CASSFLGQGKVNEQFF. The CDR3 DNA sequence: TGTGCCAGCAGTTTCTTGGGACAGGGGAAAGTCAATGAGCAGTTCTTC.

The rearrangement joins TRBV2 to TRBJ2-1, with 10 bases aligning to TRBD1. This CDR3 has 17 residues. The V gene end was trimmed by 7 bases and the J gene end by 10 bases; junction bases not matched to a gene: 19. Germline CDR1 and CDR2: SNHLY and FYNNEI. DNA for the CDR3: TGTGCCAGCACCTTATACTGGACCGGGACAGGGGCATGGGAGCAGTTCTTC. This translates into CASTLYWTGTGAWEQFF. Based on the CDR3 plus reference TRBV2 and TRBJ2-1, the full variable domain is EPEVTQTPSHQVTQMGQEVILRCVPISNHLYFYWYRQILGQKVEFLVSFYNNEISEKSEIFDDQFSVERPDGSNFTLKIRSTKLEDSAMYFCASTLYWTGTGAWEQFFGPGTRLTVL.

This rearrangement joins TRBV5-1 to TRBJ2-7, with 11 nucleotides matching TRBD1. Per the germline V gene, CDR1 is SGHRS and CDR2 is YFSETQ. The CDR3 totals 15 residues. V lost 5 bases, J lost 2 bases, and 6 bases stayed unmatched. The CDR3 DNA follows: TGCGCCAGCAGACCCGGGACAGGGGGACCCTACGAGCAGTACTTC. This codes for CASRPGTGGPYEQYF.

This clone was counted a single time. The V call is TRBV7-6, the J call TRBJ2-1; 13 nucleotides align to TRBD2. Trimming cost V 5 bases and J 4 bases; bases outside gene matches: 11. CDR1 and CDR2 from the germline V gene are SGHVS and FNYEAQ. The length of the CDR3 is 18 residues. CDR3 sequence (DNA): TGTGCCAGCAGCCCTCCCAGACTAGCGGGAGGAAATTACAATGAGCAGTTCTTC. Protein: CASSPPRLAGGNYNEQFF.

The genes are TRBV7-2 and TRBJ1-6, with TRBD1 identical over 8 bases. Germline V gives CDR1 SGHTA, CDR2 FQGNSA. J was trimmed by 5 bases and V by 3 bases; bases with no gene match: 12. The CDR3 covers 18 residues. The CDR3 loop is CASSFPVLSTGDNSPLHF. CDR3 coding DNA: TGTGCCAGCAGCTTCCCAGTTCTCTCGACAGGGGATAATTCACCCCTCCACTTT.

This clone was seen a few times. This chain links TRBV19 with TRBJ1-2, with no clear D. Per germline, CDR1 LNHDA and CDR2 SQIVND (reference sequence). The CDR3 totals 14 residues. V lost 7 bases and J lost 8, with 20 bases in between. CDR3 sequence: CASTPGRNHNGYTF. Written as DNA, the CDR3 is TGTGCCAGTACCCCCGGGAGGAACCATAACGGCTACACCTTC.

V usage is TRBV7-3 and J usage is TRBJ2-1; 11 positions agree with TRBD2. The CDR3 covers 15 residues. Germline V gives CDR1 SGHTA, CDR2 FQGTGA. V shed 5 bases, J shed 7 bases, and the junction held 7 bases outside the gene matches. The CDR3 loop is CASSILAGGGNEQFF. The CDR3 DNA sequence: TGTGCCAGCAGCATTCTAGCGGGGGGTGGAAATGAGCAGTTCTTC. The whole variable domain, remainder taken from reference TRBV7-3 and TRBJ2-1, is GAGVSQTPSNKVTEKGKYVELRCDPISGHTALYWYRQSLGQGPEFLIYFQGTGAADDSGLPNDRFFAVRPEGSVSTLKIQRTERGDSAVYLCASSILAGGGNEQFFGPGTRLTVL.

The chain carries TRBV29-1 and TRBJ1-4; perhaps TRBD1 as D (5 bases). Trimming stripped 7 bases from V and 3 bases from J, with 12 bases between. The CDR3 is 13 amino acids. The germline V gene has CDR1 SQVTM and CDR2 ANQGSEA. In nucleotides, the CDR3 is TGCAGCGGATTGGGGCTATCTAATGAAAAACTGTTTTTT. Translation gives CSGLGLSNEKLFF.

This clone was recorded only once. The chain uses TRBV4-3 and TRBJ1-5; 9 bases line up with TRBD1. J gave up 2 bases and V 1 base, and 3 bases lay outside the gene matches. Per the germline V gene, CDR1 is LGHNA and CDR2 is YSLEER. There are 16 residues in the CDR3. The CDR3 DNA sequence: TGCGCCAGCAGCCAAGTTTGGGACAGGGGCAATCAGCCCCAGCATTTT. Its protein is CASSQVWDRGNQPQHF.

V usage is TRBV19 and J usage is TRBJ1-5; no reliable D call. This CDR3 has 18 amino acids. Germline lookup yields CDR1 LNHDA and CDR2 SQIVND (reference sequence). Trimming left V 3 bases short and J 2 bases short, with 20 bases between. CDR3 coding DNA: TGTGCCAGTAGTATGCATCTCCCGTCGGTTGTTGGCAATCAGCCCCAGCATTTT. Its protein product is CASSMHLPSVVGNQPQHF.

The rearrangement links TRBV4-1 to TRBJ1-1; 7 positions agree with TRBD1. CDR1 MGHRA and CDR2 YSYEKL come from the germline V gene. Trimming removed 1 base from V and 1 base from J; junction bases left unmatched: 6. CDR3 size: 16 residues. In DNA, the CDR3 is TGCGCCAGCAGCCAAGCATCCGGGACAGCGAACACTGAAGCTTTCTTT. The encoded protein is CASSQASGTANTEAFF.

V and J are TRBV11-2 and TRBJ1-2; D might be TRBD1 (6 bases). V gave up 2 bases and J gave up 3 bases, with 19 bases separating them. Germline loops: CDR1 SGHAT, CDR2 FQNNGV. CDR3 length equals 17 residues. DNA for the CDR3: TGTGCCAGCAGCTTATCTGGACAGTTGGGCCCATACTATGGCTACACCTTC. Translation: CASSLSGQLGPYYGYTF.

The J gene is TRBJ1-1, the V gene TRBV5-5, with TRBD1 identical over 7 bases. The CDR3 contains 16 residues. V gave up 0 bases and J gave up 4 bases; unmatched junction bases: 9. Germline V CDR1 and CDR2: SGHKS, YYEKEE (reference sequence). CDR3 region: CASSLVRFEGATEAFF. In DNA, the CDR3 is TGTGCCAGCAGCTTGGTAAGGTTTGAGGGGGCCACTGAAGCTTTCTTT.

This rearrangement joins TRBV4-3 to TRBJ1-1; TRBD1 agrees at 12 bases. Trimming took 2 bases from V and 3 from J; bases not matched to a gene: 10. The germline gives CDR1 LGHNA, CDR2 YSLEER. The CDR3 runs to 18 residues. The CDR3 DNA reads TGCGCCAGCAGCCAAACTCCGGGACAGGGGGCTAGGGACACTGAAGCTTTCTTT. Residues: CASSQTPGQGARDTEAFF.

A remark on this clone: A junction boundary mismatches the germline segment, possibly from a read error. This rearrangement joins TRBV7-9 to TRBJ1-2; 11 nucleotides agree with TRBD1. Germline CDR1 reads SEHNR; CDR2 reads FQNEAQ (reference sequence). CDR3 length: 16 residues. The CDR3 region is CSSSSFAGQGAGGYTF. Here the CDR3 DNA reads TGTTCCAGCAGTTCGTTTGCAGGACAGGGGGCAGGTGGCTACACCTTC.

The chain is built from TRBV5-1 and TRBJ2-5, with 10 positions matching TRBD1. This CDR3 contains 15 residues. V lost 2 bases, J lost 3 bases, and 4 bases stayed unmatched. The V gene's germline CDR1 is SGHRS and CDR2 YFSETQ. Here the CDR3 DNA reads TGCGCCAGCAGCTTAGGAGGGACAGGGGAAGAGACCCAGTACTTC. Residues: CASSLGGTGEETQYF.

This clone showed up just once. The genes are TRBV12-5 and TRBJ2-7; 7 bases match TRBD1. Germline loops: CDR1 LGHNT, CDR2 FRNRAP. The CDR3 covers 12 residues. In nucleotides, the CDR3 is TGTGCGGCCACAGGGGTCTCCTACGAGCAGTACTTC. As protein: CAATGVSYEQYF.

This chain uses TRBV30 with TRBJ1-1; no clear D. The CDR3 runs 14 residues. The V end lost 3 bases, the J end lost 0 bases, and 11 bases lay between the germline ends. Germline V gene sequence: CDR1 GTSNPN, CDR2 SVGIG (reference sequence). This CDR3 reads CAWSLVSLNTEAFF. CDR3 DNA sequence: TGTGCCTGGAGCCTAGTTAGTCTGAACACTGAAGCTTTCTTT.

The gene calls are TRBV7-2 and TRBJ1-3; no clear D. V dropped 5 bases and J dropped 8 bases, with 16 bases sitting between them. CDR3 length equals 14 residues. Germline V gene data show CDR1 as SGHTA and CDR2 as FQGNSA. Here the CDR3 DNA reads TGTGCCAGCAGCCTTCACGGGAGTACGTACACCATATATTTT. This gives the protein CASSLHGSTYTIYF.

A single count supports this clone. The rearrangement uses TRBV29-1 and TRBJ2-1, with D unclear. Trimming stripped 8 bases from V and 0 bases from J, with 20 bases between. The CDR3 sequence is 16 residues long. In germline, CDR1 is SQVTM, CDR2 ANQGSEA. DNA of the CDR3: TGCAGCTCAACTTCAAGTCAGGCACGCTCCTACAATGAGCAGTTCTTC. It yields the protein CSSTSSQARSYNEQFF.

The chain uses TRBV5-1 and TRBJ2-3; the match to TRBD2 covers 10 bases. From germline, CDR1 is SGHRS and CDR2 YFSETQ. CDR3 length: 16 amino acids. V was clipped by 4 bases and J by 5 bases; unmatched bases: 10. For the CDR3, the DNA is TGCGCCAGCAGCCCCAGGACTAGCGGTAGGGGAGATACGCAGTATTTT. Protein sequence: CASSPRTSGRGDTQYF.